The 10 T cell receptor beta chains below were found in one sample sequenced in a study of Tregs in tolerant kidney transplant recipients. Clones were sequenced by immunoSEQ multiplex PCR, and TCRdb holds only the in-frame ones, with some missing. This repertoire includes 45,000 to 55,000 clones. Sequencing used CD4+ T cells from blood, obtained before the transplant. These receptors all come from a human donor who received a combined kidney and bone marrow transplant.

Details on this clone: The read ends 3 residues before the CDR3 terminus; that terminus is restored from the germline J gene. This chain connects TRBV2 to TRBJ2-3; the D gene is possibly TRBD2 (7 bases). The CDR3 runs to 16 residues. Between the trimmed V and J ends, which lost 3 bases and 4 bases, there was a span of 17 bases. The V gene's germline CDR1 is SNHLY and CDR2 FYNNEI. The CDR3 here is CASSDTVGGRPDTQYF. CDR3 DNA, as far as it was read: TGTGCCAGCAGTGATACCGTCGGGGGGCGCCCAGATACG.

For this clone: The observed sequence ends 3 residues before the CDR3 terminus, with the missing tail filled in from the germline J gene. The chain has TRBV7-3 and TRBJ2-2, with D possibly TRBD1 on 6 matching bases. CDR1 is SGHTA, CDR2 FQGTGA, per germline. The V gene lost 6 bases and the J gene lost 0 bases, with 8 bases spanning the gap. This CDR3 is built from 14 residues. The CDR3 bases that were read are TGTGCCAGCAGAGGACAGTCGAACACCGGGGAG. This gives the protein CASRGQSNTGE. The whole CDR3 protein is CASRGQSNTGELFF.

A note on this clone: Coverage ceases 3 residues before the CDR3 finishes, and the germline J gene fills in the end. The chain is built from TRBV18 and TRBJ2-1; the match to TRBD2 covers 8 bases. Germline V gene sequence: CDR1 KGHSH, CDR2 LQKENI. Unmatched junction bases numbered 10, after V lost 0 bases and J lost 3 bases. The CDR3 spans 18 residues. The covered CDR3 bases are TGTGCCAGCTCACCACCTAGCGGGGAAAAAGCCCACTACAATGAG. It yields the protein CASSPPSGEKAHYNE. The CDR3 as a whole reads CASSPPSGEKAHYNEQFF.

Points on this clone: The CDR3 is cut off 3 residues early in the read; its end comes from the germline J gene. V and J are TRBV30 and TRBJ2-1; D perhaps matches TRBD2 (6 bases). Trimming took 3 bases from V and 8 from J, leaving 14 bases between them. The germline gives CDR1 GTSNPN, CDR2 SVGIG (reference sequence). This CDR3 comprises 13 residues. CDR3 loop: CAWRTRTCDEQFF. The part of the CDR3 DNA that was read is TGTGCCTGGAGGACTAGAACCTGCGATGAG. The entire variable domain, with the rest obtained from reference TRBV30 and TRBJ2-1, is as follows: SQTIHQWPATLVQPVGSPLSLECTVEGTSNPNLYWYRQAAGRGLQLLFYSVGIGQISSEVPQNLSASRPQDRQFILSSKKLLLSDSGFYLCAWRTRTCDEQFFGPGTRLTVL.

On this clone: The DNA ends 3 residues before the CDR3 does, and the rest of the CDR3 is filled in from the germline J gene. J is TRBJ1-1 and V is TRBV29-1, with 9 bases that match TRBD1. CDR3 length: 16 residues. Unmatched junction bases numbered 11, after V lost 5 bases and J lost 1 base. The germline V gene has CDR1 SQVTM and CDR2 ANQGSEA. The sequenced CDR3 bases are TGCAGCGTTCACACAGGGGGCATCCTAAGGAACACTGAA. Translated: CSVHTGGILRNTE. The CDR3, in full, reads CSVHTGGILRNTEAFF.

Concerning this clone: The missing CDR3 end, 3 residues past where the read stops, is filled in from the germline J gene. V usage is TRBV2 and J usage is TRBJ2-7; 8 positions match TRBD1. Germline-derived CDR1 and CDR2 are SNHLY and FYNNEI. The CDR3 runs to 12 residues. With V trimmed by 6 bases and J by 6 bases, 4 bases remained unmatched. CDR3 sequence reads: CASSGQGAEQYF. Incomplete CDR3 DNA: TGTGCCAGCAGCGGACAGGGTGCCGAG.

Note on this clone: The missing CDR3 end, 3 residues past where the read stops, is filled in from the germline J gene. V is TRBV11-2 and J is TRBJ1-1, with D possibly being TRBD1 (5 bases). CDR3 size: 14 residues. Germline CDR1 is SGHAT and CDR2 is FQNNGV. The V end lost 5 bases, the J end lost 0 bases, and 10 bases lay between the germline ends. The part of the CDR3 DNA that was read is TGTGCCAGCAGCGCTATCAGGGTGAACACTGAA. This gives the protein CASSAIRVNTE. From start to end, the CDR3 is CASSAIRVNTEAFF.

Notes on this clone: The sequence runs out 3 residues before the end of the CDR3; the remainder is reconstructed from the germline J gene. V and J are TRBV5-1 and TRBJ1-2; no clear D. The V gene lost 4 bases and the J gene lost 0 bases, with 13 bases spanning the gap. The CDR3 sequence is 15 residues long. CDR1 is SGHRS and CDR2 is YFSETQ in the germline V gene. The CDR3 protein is CASSSASPTNYGYTF. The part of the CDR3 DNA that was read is TGCGCCAGCAGCAGCGCCTCGCCGACTAACTATGGC. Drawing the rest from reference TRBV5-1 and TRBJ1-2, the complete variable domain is KAGVTQTPRYLIKTRGQQVTLSCSPISGHRSVSWYQQTPGQGLQFLFEYFSETQRNKGNFPGRFSGRQFSNSRSEMNVSTLELGDSALYLCASSSASPTNYGYTFGSGTRLTVV.

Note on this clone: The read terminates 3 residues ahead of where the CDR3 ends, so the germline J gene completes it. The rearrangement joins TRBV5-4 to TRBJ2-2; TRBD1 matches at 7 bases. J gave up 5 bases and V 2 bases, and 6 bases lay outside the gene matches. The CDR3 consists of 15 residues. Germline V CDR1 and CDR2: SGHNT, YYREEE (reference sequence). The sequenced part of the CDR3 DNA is TGTGCCAGCAGCTTAGCCGGGACAGAGACCGGGGAG. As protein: CASSLAGTETGE. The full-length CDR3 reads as CASSLAGTETGELFF. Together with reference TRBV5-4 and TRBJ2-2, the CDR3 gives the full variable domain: ETGVTQSPTHLIKTRGQQVTLRCSSQSGHNTVSWYQQALGQGPQFIFQYYREEENGRGNFPPRFSGLQFPNYSSELNVNALELDDSALYLCASSLAGTETGELFFGEGSRLTVL.

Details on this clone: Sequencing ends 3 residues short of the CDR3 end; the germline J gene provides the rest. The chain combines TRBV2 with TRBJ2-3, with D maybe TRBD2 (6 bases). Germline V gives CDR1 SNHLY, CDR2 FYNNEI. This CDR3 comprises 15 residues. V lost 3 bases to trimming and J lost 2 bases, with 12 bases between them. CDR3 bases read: TGTGCCAGCAGTGAGGTTAGCGGTCACACAGATACG. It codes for CASSEVSGHTDT. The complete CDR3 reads CASSEVSGHTDTQYF.